Each of the 5 T cell receptor beta chains below was sequenced from the same sample in a study of T-cell memory formation after mild COVID-19. TCRdb analysed the 5' RACE reads with MiXCR anew, one entry per CDR3 protein. The sample records some 250,000 distinct CDR3 sequences, 8.5% to 9.5% being singletons. The sample comprised PBMCs or a T cell subset sorted from them (not recorded which). Receptors were obtained from a young man who had mild COVID-19 (a few samples of this study predate the infection). Cell type and time point are not known.

This clonotype was seen at least ten times. V is TRBV6-5 and J is TRBJ1-1, with D possibly TRBD1 on 5 matching bases. CDR1 is MNHEY, CDR2 SVGAGI, per germline. Trimming cost V 8 bases and J 4 bases, with 8 bases left between them. The CDR3 has 11 residues. In nucleotides, the CDR3 is TGTGCCAGCGGGGGTGTCACTGAAGCTTTCTTT. Amino acids: CASGGVTEAFF.

This clonotype was detected only a few times. V gene TRBV20-1 combines with J gene TRBJ1-1; no definite D call. V lost 3 bases to trimming and J lost 4 bases, with 9 bases between them. The CDR3 contains 12 residues. Germline V lookup: CDR1 DFQATT, CDR2 SNEGSKA (reference sequence). The DNA of the CDR3 is TGCAGTGCTAGCATAATAGGCACTGAAGCTTTCTTT. As protein: CSASIIGTEAFF.

This clonotype was seen more than once but under ten times. V is TRBV20-1 and J is TRBJ2-3; 11 nucleotides match TRBD2. CDR3 length: 15 amino acids. V lost 0 bases, J lost 1 base, and 0 bases stayed unmatched. Germline CDR1 reads DFQATT; CDR2 reads SNEGSKA (reference sequence). CDR3 residues: CSARETSGGTDTQYF. In DNA, the CDR3 is TGCAGTGCTAGAGAGACTAGCGGGGGCACAGATACGCAGTATTTT.

This clonotype appeared once. Here the CDR3 omits its conserved ending phenylalanine or tryptophan, so a read error is the likely source. V and J are TRBV4-1 and TRBJ1-2; the D is unclear. V lost 1 base to trimming and J lost 9 bases, with 6 bases between them. The CDR3 is 11 residues long. The germline CDR1 and CDR2 sequences are MGHRA and YSYEKL. CDR3 protein: CASSQAGSYTS. The CDR3 DNA reads TGCGCCAGCAGCCAAGCCGGGAGCTACACCTCC.

V and J are TRBV11-2 and TRBJ2-1, with D possibly being TRBD2 (5 bases). The CDR3 runs 13 residues. Germline CDR1 SGHAT, CDR2 FQNNGV. V was clipped by 0 bases and J by 9 bases, with 9 bases between them. The CDR3, as DNA: TGTGCCAGCAGCTTAGAAGCGAGCGGTGAGCAGTTCTTC. Its translation is CASSLEASGEQFF.